The 30 T cell receptor beta chains listed next were all sequenced from one sample in a study of shared clonotypes between healthy human individuals. Libraries were prepared by immunoSEQ multiplex PCR; TCRdb keeps only in-frame clonotypes and omits some of them. The sample records 150,000 to 200,000 clones, about 66% being singletons. The source material was memory CD4+ T cells sorted from blood. Subset indicated: CD45RA-negative fraction. These receptors originate from a man aged 30 to 39 in good health.

The chain links TRBV7-2 to TRBJ2-7; D perhaps matches TRBD1 (5 bases). The CDR3 contains 17 residues. Trimming removed 5 bases from V and 3 bases from J, with 23 bases in between. In germline, CDR1 is SGHTA, CDR2 FQGNSA. CDR3 amino acids: CASSHTGFRVNNYEQYF. The CDR3 coding sequence is TGTGCCAGCAGCCACACCGGGTTCAGGGTCAATAACTACGAGCAGTACTTC.

The V call is TRBV7-8, the J call TRBJ1-1, with D hard to call. Trimming pared 2 bases from V and 0 bases from J, leaving 10 bases between. This CDR3 region has 15 residues. Germline lookup yields CDR1 SGHVS and CDR2 FQNEAQ. CDR3: CASSLRAFVNTEAFF. The DNA of the CDR3 is TGTGCCAGCAGCTTAAGGGCATTCGTGAACACTGAAGCTTTCTTT.

This clone came up many times. This sequence joins TRBV18 and TRBJ2-7; a weak D match, TRBD1 (6 bases). Trimming pared 5 bases from V and 0 bases from J, leaving 11 bases between. This CDR3 comprises 14 residues. Germline V gives CDR1 KGHSH, CDR2 LQKENI. The CDR3 is CASSLDRLSYEQYF. The CDR3 nucleotides are TGTGCCAGCTCATTGGACAGACTCTCCTACGAGCAGTACTTC.

J is TRBJ2-7 and V is TRBV11-2; 10 positions match TRBD1. Germline assignment: CDR1 SGHAT and CDR2 FQNNGV. V gave up 6 bases and J gave up 3 bases; unmatched junction bases: 11. This CDR3 spans 16 amino acids. CDR3: CASRSSPGQGNYEQYF. As DNA, the CDR3 is TGTGCCAGCAGGTCCAGCCCGGGACAGGGGAACTACGAGCAGTACTTC.

In this sample, this clone turned up many times. V and J are TRBV6-1 and TRBJ1-3; D unclear. The germline V gene has CDR1 MNHNS and CDR2 SASEGT. The CDR3 has 16 amino acids. V gave up 3 bases and J gave up 0 bases, with 12 bases separating them. The CDR3 loop is CASSDLAATSGNTIYF. The CDR3 DNA sequence: TGTGCCAGCAGTGACTTAGCGGCTACCTCTGGAAACACCATATATTTT.

V and J are TRBV28 and TRBJ2-3, with D perhaps TRBD1 or TRBD2 (6 bases each). Trimming pared 6 bases from V and 5 bases from J, leaving 21 bases between. Germline V lookup: CDR1 MDHEN, CDR2 SYDVKM. The CDR3 runs 16 residues. CDR3 nucleotides: TGTGCCAGCAGCCAAAGGGGGGCCAGTCAGGAAGATACGCAGTATTTT. It yields the protein CASSQRGASQEDTQYF.

The chain couples TRBV5-1 to TRBJ2-7; perhaps TRBD2 as D (5 bases). V lost 4 bases to trimming and J lost 3 bases, with 17 bases between them. The CDR3 length is 15 residues. Germline V gene lookup returns CDR1 SGHRS and CDR2 YFSETQ. The CDR3 DNA follows: TGCGCCAGCAGCCCTGTGGGGAGCGGAAACTACGAGCAGTACTTC. Its translation: CASSPVGSGNYEQYF.

This chain joins TRBV25-1 and TRBJ2-7; 10 bases map to TRBD2. The CDR3 has 14 residues. Trimming removed 6 bases from V and 3 bases from J; junction bases left unmatched: 5. Germline values: CDR1 MGHDK, CDR2 SYGVNS. The CDR3 bases are TGTGCCAGCAGCCTAGCGGGAGAAATCTACGAGCAGTACTTC. Encoded protein: CASSLAGEIYEQYF.

The sample holds many counts of this clone. The rearrangement uses TRBV18 and TRBJ2-7; 7 positions match TRBD2. Germline V gene sequence: CDR1 KGHSH, CDR2 LQKENI. The CDR3 length is 14 residues. V shed 6 bases, J shed 5 bases, and the junction held 10 bases outside the gene matches. This chain's CDR3 is CASSVGRAADEQYF. DNA for the CDR3: TGTGCCAGCTCGGTGGGGAGGGCCGCCGACGAGCAGTACTTC.

V gene TRBV7-9 combines with J gene TRBJ2-7; D possibly uses TRBD1 or TRBD2 (6 bases each). CDR1 and CDR2 (germline): SEHNR, FQNEAQ (reference sequence). This CDR3 spans 14 amino acids. V lost 3 bases and J lost 1, with 10 bases in between. The CDR3 region is CASSFRGPSYEQYF. The DNA for the CDR3 is TGTGCCAGCAGCTTCCGGGGGCCATCCTACGAGCAGTACTTC.

V is TRBV5-1 and J is TRBJ2-7, with D perhaps TRBD2 (6 bases). Trimming took off 4 bases at V and 4 bases at J, with 27 bases between the two ends. CDR3 size: 18 residues. In germline, CDR1 is SGHRS, CDR2 YFSETQ. CDR3 coding DNA: TGCGCCAGCAGCCAACCGGGACTTGGGGACCAGTGGTTGTACGAGCAGTACTTC. Residues: CASSQPGLGDQWLYEQYF.

This clone was detected only a few times. The chain employs TRBV5-1 and TRBJ1-1, with 7 bases identical to TRBD1. The V and J ends lost 2 bases and 10 bases, in that order; junction bases with no gene match: 8. CDR1 is SGHRS, CDR2 YFSETQ, per germline. The CDR3 length is 13 residues. As DNA, the CDR3 is TGCGCCAGCAGCTTACGGGACAGACAGTCAGCTTTCTTT. This gives the protein CASSLRDRQSAFF.

The genes are TRBV2 and TRBJ2-1; TRBD1 agrees at 7 bases. The CDR3 totals 15 residues. Germline CDR1 and CDR2: SNHLY and FYNNEI. V trimming: 6 bases; J trimming: 0 bases; junction bases outside the gene matches: 5. CDR3 bases: TGTGCCAGCAGAGGAGCAGGGGGCTCCTACAATGAGCAGTTCTTC. It codes for CASRGAGGSYNEQFF.

The sample holds a few counts of this clone. V usage is TRBV10-1 and J usage is TRBJ2-3, with D tentatively TRBD1 (6 bases). V shed 0 bases and J shed 7 bases, with 20 bases lying between them. CDR3 length: 17 residues. CDR1 and CDR2 from the germline V gene are WNHNN and SYGVQD (reference sequence). In DNA form, the CDR3 reads TGCGCCAGCAGTGAGTCGAAGTGGGACACGGAGCCTAATACGCAGTATTTT. Its translation: CASSESKWDTEPNTQYF.

V is TRBV27 and J is TRBJ2-7; the match to TRBD2 covers 7 bases. V was clipped by 6 bases and J by 6 bases; unmatched bases: 17. The CDR3 runs 16 residues. The germline gives CDR1 MNHEY, CDR2 SMNVEV (reference sequence). The CDR3 here is CASSRFSTSRRAEQYF. In DNA, the CDR3 is TGTGCCAGCAGCCGATTCTCGACTAGCCGGAGGGCCGAGCAGTACTTC.

This clone is a singleton in its sample. The CDR3 sequence is CASGPDRGETQYF. The CDR3 DNA sequence: TGTGCCAGTGGCCCGGACAGGGGGGAGACCCAGTACTTC. The chain employs TRBV19 and TRBJ2-5; 10 bases align to TRBD1. Germline V gene sequence: CDR1 LNHDA, CDR2 SQIVND (reference sequence). V lost 8 bases, J lost 5 bases, and 5 bases stayed unmatched. This CDR3 is built from 13 residues.

CDR3 amino acids: CASRLDYYEQYF. CDR3 coding DNA: TGTGCCAGCAGGCTGGACTATTACGAGCAGTACTTC. The J gene is TRBJ2-7, the V gene TRBV2; TRBD2 might be the D (6 bases). Trimming shortened V by 6 bases and J by 4 bases, and 10 bases separated the two germline ends. The germline V gene has CDR1 SNHLY and CDR2 FYNNEI. The CDR3 contains 12 residues.

A single count supports this clone. This sequence joins TRBV5-4 and TRBJ2-7; D perhaps matches TRBD1 (6 bases). CDR3 size: 14 residues. In germline, CDR1 is SGHNT, CDR2 YYREEE (reference sequence). V dropped 9 bases and J dropped 0 bases, with 16 bases sitting between them. This CDR3 is CATGQPSISYEQYF. CDR3 bases: TGTGCCACCGGACAGCCGTCTATCTCCTACGAGCAGTACTTC.

As for this clone: At one boundary the junction diverges from the germline segment, which might be a read error. This chain links TRBV7-7 with TRBJ2-3; perhaps TRBD1 as D (5 bases). Per the germline V gene, CDR1 is SSHAT and CDR2 is FNYEAQ (reference sequence). This CDR3 comprises 14 residues. The CDR3 DNA sequence: TGTGCTAGCAGCTTAAGACAGTACACAGATACGCAGTATTTT. This gives the protein CASSLRQYTDTQYF. The full variable domain, in which reference TRBV7-7 and TRBJ2-3 provide the parts outside the CDR3, is GAGVSQSPRYKVTKRGQDVTLRCDPISSHATLYWYQQALGQGPEFLTYFNYEAQPDKSGLPSDRFSAERPEGSISTLTIQRTEQRDSAMYRCASSLRQYTDTQYFGPGTRLTVL.

This chain joins TRBV15 and TRBJ1-5; TRBD1 matches 9 bases. J was trimmed by 7 bases and V by 1 base; bases with no gene match: 5. Looked up from germline, CDR1 is LNHNV and CDR2 is YYDKDF (reference sequence). The CDR3 contains 15 residues. Here the CDR3 DNA reads TGTGCCACCAGCAGAGGGGACAGGGTGAAACAGCCCCAGCATTTT. It yields the protein CATSRGDRVKQPQHF.

The chain uses TRBV9 and TRBJ2-7; the D gene is possibly TRBD2 (5 bases). V was pared by 0 bases and J by 6 bases, with 7 bases between. Per germline, CDR1 SGDLS and CDR2 YYNGEE. CDR3 size: 12 residues. The DNA for the CDR3 is TGTGCCAGCAGCGTAGCTGGGAGCGAGCAGTACTTC. Protein: CASSVAGSEQYF.

The CDR3 DNA reads as TGTGCCAGCAGTTTGCCGTCAGCAACTAATGAAAAACTGTTTTTT. Amino acids: CASSLPSATNEKLFF. The rearrangement joins TRBV28 to TRBJ1-4, with D uncertain. Germline V gene lookup returns CDR1 MDHEN and CDR2 SYDVKM. This CDR3 spans 15 amino acids. Trimming stripped 3 bases from V and 0 bases from J, with 8 bases between. Combining the CDR3 with reference TRBV28 and TRBJ1-4 gives the whole variable domain DVKVTQSSRYLVKRTGEKVFLECVQDMDHENMFWYRQDPGLGLRLIYFSYDVKMKEKGDIPEGYSVSREKKERFSLILESASTNQTSMYLCASSLPSATNEKLFFGSGTQLSVL.

The chain couples TRBV19 to TRBJ2-3; TRBD1 aligns across 10 bases. CDR1 is LNHDA and CDR2 is SQIVND in the germline V gene (reference sequence). The CDR3 sequence is 15 residues long. Trimming took 7 bases from V and 3 from J; bases not matched to a gene: 7. CDR3 protein: CASKFRQGATDTQYF. In DNA, the CDR3 is TGTGCCAGTAAATTCCGACAGGGGGCTACAGATACGCAGTATTTT.

In this sample, this clone turned up a few times. The rearrangement uses TRBV27 and TRBJ2-7; D is tentatively TRBD1 or TRBD2 (5 bases each). V dropped 5 bases and J dropped 1 base, with 12 bases sitting between them. The CDR3 consists of 14 residues. Germline-derived CDR1 and CDR2 are MNHEY and SMNVEV (reference sequence). This CDR3 is CASSTRGRSYEQYF. The DNA of the CDR3 is TGTGCCAGCAGTACTAGGGGTAGGTCCTACGAGCAGTACTTC.

There are a few counts of this clone. This chain links TRBV20-1 with TRBJ2-7, with no clear D. This CDR3 spans 8 amino acids. Germline CDR1 and CDR2: DFQATT and SNEGSKA (reference sequence). Deletions cut 4 bases from V and 9 bases from J, with 4 bases between. The CDR3: CSAMAQYF. The CDR3, as DNA: TGCAGTGCTATGGCGCAGTACTTC.

The chain couples TRBV5-4 to TRBJ2-1; the D call may be TRBD1 or TRBD2 (6 bases each). Trimming removed 4 bases at V and 9 bases at J, with 14 bases between. This CDR3 is built from 13 residues. Germline V gene data show CDR1 as SGHNT and CDR2 as YYREEE (reference sequence). CDR3 in amino acids: CASSRQEGIEQFF. The CDR3 coding sequence is TGTGCCAGCAGCAGACAGGAGGGAATTGAGCAGTTCTTC.

The chain combines TRBV14 with TRBJ2-1, with D perhaps matching TRBD1 or TRBD2 (5 bases each). Per the germline V gene, CDR1 is SGHDN and CDR2 is FVKESK. Trimming took 3 bases from V and 6 from J, leaving 18 bases between them. CDR3 length equals 16 residues. The CDR3 DNA reads TGTGCCAGCAGCCATCCCGACAGCCGGACTCTCAATGAGCAGTTCTTC. Residues: CASSHPDSRTLNEQFF.

Regarding this clone: The sample carries other DNA sequences with the same CDR3. V gene TRBV7-2 combines with J gene TRBJ2-3; tentative D call: TRBD2 (5 bases). The CDR3 is made up of 15 amino acids. Per germline, CDR1 SGHTA and CDR2 FQGNSA. Trimming removed 0 bases at V and 0 bases at J, with 7 bases between. In DNA form, the CDR3 reads TGTGCCAGCAGCTTAGCGCCGGGAAGCACAGATACGCAGTATTTT. Its translation is CASSLAPGSTDTQYF.

This clone was seen ten or more times. The chain is built from TRBV5-8 and TRBJ2-7; D is perhaps TRBD2 (5 bases). The CDR3 covers 16 residues. CDR1 and CDR2 from the germline V gene are SGHTS and YDEGEE. Trimming left V 0 bases short and J 3 bases short, with 16 bases between. The CDR3 bases are TGTGCCAGCAGCTTGGCCCCGGGGAACGGGTTCTACGAGCAGTACTTC. Translating it yields CASSLAPGNGFYEQYF.

This clone was seen only a few times. CDR3 in DNA: TGCAGCGTTAGTTTTTTGGCCGGGGAGCTGTTTTTT. Protein: CSVSFLAGELFF. The chain employs TRBV29-1 and TRBJ2-2; no clear D gene. Germline V lookup: CDR1 SQVTM, CDR2 ANQGSEA. The CDR3 covers 12 residues. V gave up 5 bases and J gave up 6 bases, with 10 bases separating them.